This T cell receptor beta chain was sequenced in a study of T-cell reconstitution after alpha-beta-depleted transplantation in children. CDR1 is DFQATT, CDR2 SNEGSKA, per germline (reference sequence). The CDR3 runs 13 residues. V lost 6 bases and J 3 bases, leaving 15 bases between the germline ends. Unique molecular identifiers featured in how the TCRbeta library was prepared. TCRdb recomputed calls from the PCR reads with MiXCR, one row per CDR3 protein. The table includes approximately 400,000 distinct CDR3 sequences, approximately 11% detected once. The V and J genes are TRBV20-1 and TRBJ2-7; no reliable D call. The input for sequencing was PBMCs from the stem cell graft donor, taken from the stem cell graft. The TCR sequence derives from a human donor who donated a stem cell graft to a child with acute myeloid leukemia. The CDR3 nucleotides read TGCAGTGCCTTGATCGGGCTGATCTACGAGCAGTACTTC. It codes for CSALIGLIYEQYF.